Listed here are 5 T cell receptor beta chains from one sample, sequenced in a study of T cell responses to AZD1222 COVID-19 vaccine (dated by TCRdb to about 2021). Receptor amplification or capture employed the immunoSEQ multiplex PCR assay. Sourced from immuneACCESS, this table was stored by TCRdb with only in-frame sequences that have V and J called. A share of the clones is absent; for the studies checked, an unresolved V gene accounts for under half, and the remainder has no known explanation. This sample has tens of thousands of clones in its table, and about 88% of those were observed once. Around 3% of the sample is taken by the ten largest. This specimen's time point label, per the study, means: baseline before first vaccination. The sequences come from peripheral blood, collected on day 0 of AZD1222 vaccination. The source of these receptors is an adult in good health.

The genes are TRBV29-1 and TRBJ2-7; 8 bases align to TRBD2. The CDR3 extends over 14 amino acids. V dropped 5 bases and J dropped 6; count of bases not matched to a gene: 12. Germline loops: CDR1 SQVTM, CDR2 ANQGSEA. CDR3 in DNA: TGCAGCGTTTCCGGACTAGCTGTTGGTGTCGAGCAGTACTTC. It yields the protein CSVSGLAVGVEQYF.

This clone was counted only a few times. The chain carries TRBV6-5 and TRBJ1-6, with unresolved D. CDR3 size: 16 residues. V dropped 4 bases and J dropped 0 bases, with 10 bases sitting between them. The germline V gene has CDR1 MNHEY and CDR2 SVGAGI. CDR3 protein: CASSSSQSSYNSPLHF. The CDR3 coding sequence is TGTGCCAGCAGTTCGTCTCAGAGCTCCTATAATTCACCCCTCCACTTT.

The J gene is TRBJ1-4, the V gene TRBV30; 8 bases fit TRBD1. Unmatched junction bases numbered 4, after V lost 7 bases and J lost 6 bases. Germline CDR1 GTSNPN, CDR2 SVGIG (reference sequence). The CDR3 covers 12 residues. As DNA, the CDR3 is TGTGCCTCGACAGGGGCTTATGAAAAACTGTTTTTT. It specifies CASTGAYEKLFF.

This chain connects TRBV6-5 to TRBJ1-2, with 9 bases lining up with TRBD1. Germline assignment: CDR1 MNHEY and CDR2 SVGAGI. Trimming at V came to 6 bases and at J to 4 bases, leaving 9 bases not matched to a gene. The CDR3 spans 15 residues. CDR3 bases: TGTGCCAGCAGCCTGGGGGGACAGGGACTCTATGGCTACACCTTC. It specifies CASSLGGQGLYGYTF.

This clone has just a few counts. The chain links TRBV19 to TRBJ1-5; possible D gene TRBD1, 5 bases. The CDR3 is 13 amino acids. The V end was cut by 10 bases, the J end by 7 bases, with 17 bases between. From germline, CDR1 is LNHDA and CDR2 SQIVND (reference sequence). CDR3 in amino acids: CATQGPPGQPQHF. The CDR3 coding sequence is TGTGCCACGCAGGGTCCTCCAGGGCAGCCCCAGCATTTT.